This T cell receptor beta chain was sequenced for a study of blood T cell repertoires in COVID-19. The junction had 10 bases not matched to a gene; V was cut back by 2 bases and J by 7 bases. The CDR3 is made up of 15 amino acids. Per the germline V gene, CDR1 is SGHDN and CDR2 is FVKESK. Original handling: Reference gene primer amplification gave nucleated cell count estimates. The assay was immunoSEQ multiplex PCR, and TCRdb's table has in-frame clones only and misses some. For V, J and clone size, that table is used; D and trimming come from the DNA. The sample includes around 280,000 clones, roughly 89% of them seen just once. Enrollees, about 18 to 95 years old, lived in approximately 24 US areas. Categorization into cohorts depended on clinical history that participants reported. What the recovered Cohort 3 donors had was two negative PCRs, clearance, or symptom resolution.

This clonotype was obtained from a woman aged 40 to 55 who had recovered from COVID-19. The material sequenced was PBMCs or T cells enriched from blood (not recorded which). The chain employs TRBV14 and TRBJ2-7, with 8 nucleotides matching TRBD2. The CDR3 nucleotides are TGTGCCAGCAGCCAACAAACTAGCGGAGCGGGGGAGCAGTACTTC. It translates to CASSQQTSGAGEQYF.